This record looks at one T cell receptor beta chain sequence and its context. This CDR3 comprises 12 residues. Germline CDR1 PRHDT, CDR2 FYEKMQ (reference sequence). Trimming took off 5 bases at V and 5 bases at J, with 10 bases between the two ends. This record comes from a study of blood T cell repertoires in COVID-19. Overall study: The origin of the acute and convalescent COVID-19 samples was the United States, Italy and Spain.

Original handling: Counts of nucleated cells, estimated from reference gene primer amplification, were obtained. Using immunoSEQ multiplex PCR, the repertoire was profiled, and TCRdb retains in-frame clones only, with some absent. The V and J calls and the clone size are those of that table, but D and trimming were determined from the DNA. The sample holds over 150,000 clones, about 89% seen once. The specimen sequenced was peripheral blood. The chain employs TRBV13 and TRBJ2-7; weak D call: TRBD1 (6 bases). The clonotype comes from a man between 50 and 59 years old with acute or convalescent COVID-19. The CDR3 sequence: CASSPRGHEQYF. CDR3 sequence (DNA): TGTGCCAGCAGCCCCAGGGGACACGAGCAGTACTTC.